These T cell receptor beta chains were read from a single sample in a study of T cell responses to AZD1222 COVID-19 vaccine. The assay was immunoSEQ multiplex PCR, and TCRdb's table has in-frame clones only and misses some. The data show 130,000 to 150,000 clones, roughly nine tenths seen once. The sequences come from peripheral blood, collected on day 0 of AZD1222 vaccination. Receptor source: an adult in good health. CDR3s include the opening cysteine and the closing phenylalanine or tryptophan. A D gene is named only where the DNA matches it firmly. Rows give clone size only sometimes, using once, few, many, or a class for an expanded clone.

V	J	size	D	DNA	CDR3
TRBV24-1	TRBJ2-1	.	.	TGTGCCACCAGTGACCAAGGGACAAATTACAATGAGCAGTTCTTC	CATSDQGTNYNEQFF
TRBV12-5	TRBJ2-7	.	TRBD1	TGTGCTAGTGGGTATAATCCGGGACAGCCACAGATCTTC	CASGYNPGQPQIF
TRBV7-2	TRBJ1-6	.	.	TGTGCCAGCAGCTTAGGGGCAGCCTATAATTCACCCCTCCACTTT	CASSLGAAYNSPLHF
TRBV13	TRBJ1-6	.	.	TGTGCCAGCAGCGACGACAGCAATAATTCACCCCTCCACTTT	CASSDDSNNSPLHF
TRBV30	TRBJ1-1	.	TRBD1	TGTGCCTGGTCAAGGGACAGGGTGGGAACTGAAGCTTTCTTT	CAWSRDRVGTEAFF
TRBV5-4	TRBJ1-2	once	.	TGTGCCAGCAGCTCTGACTCTGAATGGGAAGGCTACACCTTC	CASSSDSEWEGYTF
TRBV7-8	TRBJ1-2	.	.	TGTGCCAGCAGCCAAACCCTGGTGAGGGGGGAAGGCTACACCTTC	CASSQTLVRGEGYTF
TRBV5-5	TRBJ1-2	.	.	TGTGCCAGCAGCTTGTCCCCGCGGGGGGCTAACTATGGCTACACCTTC	CASSLSPRGANYGYTF
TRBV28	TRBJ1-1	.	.	TGTGCCAGCCGGGCAGGGCTCACGAACACTGAAGCTTTCTTT	CASRAGLTNTEAFF
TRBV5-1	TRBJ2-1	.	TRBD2	TGCGCCAGCAGCTTGGATACTAGCGGGGGGTTCTACAATGAGCAGTTCTTC	CASSLDTSGGFYNEQFF
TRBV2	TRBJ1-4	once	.	TGTGCCAGCAGTGGGGCCGGGGGCTCTCTGTTTTTT	CASSGAGGSLFF
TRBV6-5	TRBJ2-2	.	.	TGTGCCAGCAGTTACTCGATAAATACCGGGGAGCTGTTTTTT	CASSYSINTGELFF
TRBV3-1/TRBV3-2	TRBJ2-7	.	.	TGTGCCAGCAGCCAGGGAATACCGGGGGTGTACGAGCAGTACTTC	CASSQGIPGVYEQYF
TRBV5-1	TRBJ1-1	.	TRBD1	TGCGCCAGCAGCTGGAGACAGGGGGCGATGAACACTGAAGCTTTCTTT	CASSWRQGAMNTEAFF
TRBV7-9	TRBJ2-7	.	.	TGTGCCAGCAGCTTAGTTAGCAGTGCGAGCTCCTACGAGCAGTACTTC	CASSLVSSASSYEQYF
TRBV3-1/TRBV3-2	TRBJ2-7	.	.	TGTGCCAGCAGCCAAGATGCCTGGGGTTTCGTTTTCTTTAGCTCCTACGAGCAGTACTTC	CASSQDAWGFVFFSSYEQYF
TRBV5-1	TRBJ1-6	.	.	TGCGCCAGCCACCAGGAAACAAATTCACCCCTCCACTTT	CASHQETNSPLHF
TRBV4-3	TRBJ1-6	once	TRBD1	TGCGCCAGCAGCCAAGCCACCGGGACAGAGAATTCACCCCTCCACTTT	CASSQATGTENSPLHF
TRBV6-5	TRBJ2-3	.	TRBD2	TGTGCCAGCAGCTACGGAGGAAGCGGGGCCACAGATACGCAGTATTTT	CASSYGGSGATDTQYF
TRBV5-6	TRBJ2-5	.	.	TGTGCCAGCAGCTTGGCGGTGGGGACGGAGACCCAGTACTTC	CASSLAVGTETQYF
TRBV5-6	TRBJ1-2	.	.	TGTGCCAGCAGCCTGGTAGCGCCCGAAGGGGGCTACACCTTC	CASSLVAPEGGYTF
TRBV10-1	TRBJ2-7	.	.	TGCGCCAGCAGCCGGGACTTTACCTACGAGCAGTACTTC	CASSRDFTYEQYF
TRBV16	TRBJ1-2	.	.	TGTGCCAGCAGCCAAAATGATAGATACACCTTC	CASSQNDRYTF
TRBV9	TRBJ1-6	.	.	TGTGCCAGCAGCGTAGAGGCAGGGAGGGATTCACCCCTCCACTTT	CASSVEAGRDSPLHF
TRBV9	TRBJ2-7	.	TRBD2	TGTGCCAGCAGCGTAGCGGGTGGTCTAGCGGGGGACGAGCAGTACTTC	CASSVAGGLAGDEQYF
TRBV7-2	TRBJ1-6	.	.	TGTGCCAGCAGCTTACAGAGCTCCTATAATTCACCCCTCCACTTT	CASSLQSSYNSPLHF
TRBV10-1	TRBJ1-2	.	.	TGCGCCAGCAGTGAGGATCCAACAGTCAAAAAAGCCCTCACCTTC	CASSEDPTVKKALTF
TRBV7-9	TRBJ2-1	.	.	TGTGCCAGCAGCTTAATCCCGGGGCAGGGAGAGGATGAGCAGTTCTTC	CASSLIPGQGEDEQFF
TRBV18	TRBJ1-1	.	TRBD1	TGTGCCAGCTCACAAGGGGGCGGTCTGACTGAAGCTTTCTTT	CASSQGGGLTEAFF
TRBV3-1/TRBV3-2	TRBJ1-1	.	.	TGTGCCAGCATGGGGGGCACTGAAGCTTTCTTT	CASMGGTEAFF
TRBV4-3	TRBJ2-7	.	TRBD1	TGCGCCAGCAGCCAAGATCCTCGCGGGACAGGGAACATGAACGAGCAGTACTTC	CASSQDPRGTGNMNEQYF
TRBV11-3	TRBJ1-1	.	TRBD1	TGTGCCAGCAGCATACAGGGGGAAAGGGCTTTCTTT	CASSIQGERAFF
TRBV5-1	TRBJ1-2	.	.	TGCGCCAGCAGCTTGGGCACAGGAACCTATGGCTACACCTTC	CASSLGTGTYGYTF
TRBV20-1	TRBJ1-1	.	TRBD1	TGCAGTGCTACAGAAAACAGGGGAACTTTCTTT	CSATENRGTFF
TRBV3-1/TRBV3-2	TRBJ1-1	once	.	TGTGCCAGCAGCCAAGAGGGCTCTGACACTGAAGCTTTCTTT	CASSQEGSDTEAFF
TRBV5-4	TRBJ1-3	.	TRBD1	TGTGCCAGCAGCGCCCGGGACAGGGGATGGGACACCATATATTTT	CASSARDRGWDTIYF
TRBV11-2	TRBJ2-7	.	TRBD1	TGTGCCAGCAGCTCATCGGACAGGGGCACCTACGAGCAGTACTTC	CASSSSDRGTYEQYF
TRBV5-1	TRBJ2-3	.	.	TGCGCCAGCAGCTTGCGCGGGGTGGGTGCAGATACGCAGTATTTT	CASSLRGVGADTQYF
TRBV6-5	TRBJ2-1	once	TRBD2	TGTGCCAGCAATCCGCTAGCGGGGTACAATGAGCAGTTCTTC	CASNPLAGYNEQFF
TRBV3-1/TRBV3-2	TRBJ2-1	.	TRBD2	TGTGCCAGCAGCCATAGTAGCGGGTTCTACAATGAGCAGTTCTTC	CASSHSSGFYNEQFF